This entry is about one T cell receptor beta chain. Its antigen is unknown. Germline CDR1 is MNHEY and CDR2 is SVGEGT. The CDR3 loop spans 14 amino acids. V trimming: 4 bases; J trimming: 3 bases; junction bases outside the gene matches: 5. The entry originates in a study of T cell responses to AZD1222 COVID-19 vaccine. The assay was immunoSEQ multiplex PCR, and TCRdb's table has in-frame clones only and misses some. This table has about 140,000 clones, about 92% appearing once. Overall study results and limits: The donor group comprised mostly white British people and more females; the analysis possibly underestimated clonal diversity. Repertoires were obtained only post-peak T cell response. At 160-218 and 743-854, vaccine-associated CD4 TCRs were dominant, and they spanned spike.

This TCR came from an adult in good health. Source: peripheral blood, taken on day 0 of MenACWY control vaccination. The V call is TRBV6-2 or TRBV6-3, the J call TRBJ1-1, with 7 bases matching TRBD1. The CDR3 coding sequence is TGTGCCAGCAGTTGGGGGACAGAGTACACTGAAGCTTTCTTT. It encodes CASSWGTEYTEAFF.